The 11 T cell receptor beta chains given below trace back to one sample, sequenced in a study of breast tumors, draining lymph nodes, adjacent tissues. One entry per CDR3 protein, called by TCRdb with MiXCR from the multiplex PCR reads. The sample carries more than 250,000 distinct CDR3 sequences, roughly 30% recorded once. Axillary draining lymph nodes of breast cancer patients supplied the node samples. Sequenced: axillary lymph node tissue. The receptors stem from a female donor with breast cancer. Some clones in this sample may be carry-over from other donors' samples.

This clonotype was observed a few times. The rearrangement uses TRBV5-8 and TRBJ1-3; D is possibly TRBD1 (6 bases). This CDR3 spans 14 amino acids. The V and J ends lost 6 bases and 6 bases respectively, with 16 bases between them. Per the germline V gene, CDR1 is SGHTS and CDR2 is YDEGEE. The chain's CDR3 is CASNRRGSENTIYF. CDR3 nucleotides: TGTGCCAGCAATCGCAGGGGATCCGAAAACACCATATATTTT.

This clonotype has only a few counts. J is TRBJ2-7 and V is TRBV14; TRBD2 might be the D (5 bases). V shed 4 bases and J shed 3 bases, with 34 bases lying between them. The length of the CDR3 is 21 residues. The germline CDR1 and CDR2 sequences are SGHDN and FVKESK. The CDR3 protein is CASSLASHSPTATPGRYEQYF. In DNA form, the CDR3 reads TGTGCCAGCAGCCTGGCTAGCCACTCCCCTACGGCCACTCCTGGTCGCTACGAGCAGTACTTC.

There are many counts of this clonotype. The chain couples TRBV2 to TRBJ2-5; tentatively, D is TRBD2 (5 bases). The CDR3 length is 15 residues. CDR1 and CDR2 from the germline V gene are SNHLY and FYNNEI. V lost 1 base to trimming and J lost 2 bases, with 11 bases between them. This CDR3 is CASSEVTRGQETQYF. The DNA of the CDR3 is TGTGCCAGCAGTGAAGTGACCAGAGGGCAAGAGACCCAGTACTTC.

The chain combines TRBV28 with TRBJ2-2; TRBD1 matches at 8 bases. The CDR3 contains 15 residues. The V gene end was trimmed by 4 bases and the J gene end by 4 bases; junction bases not matched to a gene: 5. Germline lookup yields CDR1 MDHEN and CDR2 SYDVKM. CDR3 loop: CASSSAGTGTGELFF. CDR3 coding DNA: TGTGCCAGCAGTTCCGCCGGGACAGGCACCGGGGAGCTGTTTTTT. The full variable domain, rest sourced from reference TRBV28 and TRBJ2-2, is DVKVTQSSRYLVKRTGEKVFLECVQDMDHENMFWYRQDPGLGLRLIYFSYDVKMKEKGDIPEGYSVSREKKERFSLILESASTNQTSMYLCASSSAGTGTGELFFGEGSRLTVL.

V gene TRBV12-3 or TRBV12-4 combines with J gene TRBJ1-3; 8 bases are shared with TRBD1. Trimming cost V 5 bases and J 0 bases; bases outside gene matches: 6. The CDR3 covers 16 residues. CDR3 sequence: CASSARDRSSGNTIYF. The CDR3 DNA sequence: TGTGCCAGCAGTGCCAGGGACAGGAGCTCTGGAAACACCATATATTTT.

This clonotype appeared many times. The chain links TRBV29-1 to TRBJ2-1, with 11 nucleotides matching TRBD2. From germline, CDR1 is SQVTM and CDR2 ANQGSEA. The length of the CDR3 is 13 residues. The J segment lost 5 bases and the V segment lost 8 bases, leaving 5 bases of the junction unmatched. Here the CDR3 reads CSIGTSGNNEQFF. The DNA for the CDR3 is TGCAGCATTGGGACTAGCGGTAACAATGAGCAGTTCTTC.

This clonotype was picked up many times. The chain joins TRBV9 to TRBJ2-2; no clear D gene. Trimming took 3 bases from V and 0 from J, leaving 9 bases between them. Germline V gene lookup returns CDR1 SGDLS and CDR2 YYNGEE. The CDR3 is 15 amino acids. The CDR3 region is CASSGTLANTGELFF. In DNA form, the CDR3 reads TGTGCCAGCAGCGGAACTCTCGCGAACACCGGGGAGCTGTTTTTT.

The table lists this clonotype with a few counts. The chain combines TRBV27 with TRBJ2-2; 7 bases line up with TRBD2. The CDR3 contains 13 residues. Germline CDR1 is MNHEY and CDR2 is SMNVEV (reference sequence). V lost 6 bases to trimming and J lost 6 bases; unmatched junction nucleotides: 4. CDR3 sequence (DNA): TGTGCCAGCAGGGGCGGGAGCGCCGGGGAGCTGTTTTTT. Translation: CASRGGSAGELFF.

At least ten counts were recorded for this clonotype. The V call is TRBV5-1, the J call TRBJ2-1, with 13 bases identical to TRBD2. The CDR3 has 15 amino acids. The germline V gene encodes CDR1 SGHRS and CDR2 YFSETQ. Trimming at V came to 1 base and at J to 8 bases, leaving 3 bases not matched to a gene. DNA of the CDR3: TGCGCCAGCAGCTTGTGGACTAGCGGGAGTTATGAGCAGTTCTTC. It yields the protein CASSLWTSGSYEQFF. The full variable domain, its missing parts supplied by reference TRBV5-1 and TRBJ2-1, is KAGVTQTPRYLIKTRGQQVTLSCSPISGHRSVSWYQQTPGQGLQFLFEYFSETQRNKGNFPGRFSGRQFSNSRSEMNVSTLELGDSALYLCASSLWTSGSYEQFFGPGTRLTVL.

This clonotype was recorded at least ten times. CDR3 amino acids: CATSGTGVGEKLFF. The CDR3 region has the DNA TGTGCCACCAGCGGGACAGGGGTTGGGGAAAAACTGTTTTTT. V usage is TRBV15 and J usage is TRBJ1-4, with TRBD1 matching over 10 bases. This CDR3 has 14 residues. Germline CDR1 is LNHNV and CDR2 is YYDKDF (reference sequence). The V segment lost 5 bases and the J segment 8 bases; nucleotides outside the gene matches: 5.

In this sample, this clonotype turned up many times. The chain has TRBV19 and TRBJ1-5; tentatively, D is TRBD1 (5 bases). Trimming stripped 9 bases from V and 6 bases from J, with 18 bases between. The CDR3 is made up of 14 amino acids. Germline CDR1 reads LNHDA; CDR2 reads SQIVND (reference sequence). The CDR3 loop reads CASWGSRSGQPQHF. CDR3 DNA sequence: TGTGCCAGCTGGGGCTCCCGGAGTGGTCAGCCCCAGCATTTT.